This entry concerns a single TCR beta chain. These data are taken from a study of cytomegalovirus exposure and HLA in healthy donors. PCR employed 60 Vbeta and 13 Jbeta primers. Assay used: immunoSEQ multiplex PCR; TCRdb lists only in-frame clones, some missing. The sample lists roughly 150,000 clones, about 74% occurring once. Each donor was nominally healthy when sampled (though unrecorded immune exposures were likely). In germline, CDR1 is ENHRY, CDR2 SYGVKD. V was cut by 6 bases and J by 6 bases, with 15 bases left in between. The CDR3 is 13 residues long. Sequencing was done on a sample of PBMCs. The V gene is TRBV10-3, the J gene TRBJ2-7, with a tentative D call TRBD2 (6 bases). This clonotype was sampled from a male donor in good health and CMV-seronegative. In DNA, the CDR3 is TGTGCCATCAGGCCGACTAGTGTTGGCGAGCAGTACTTC. As protein: CAIRPTSVGEQYF.